Listed below are T cell receptor beta chains from one sample, sequenced in a study of control samples from healthy donors and cancer patients. Profiling relied on immunoSEQ multiplex PCR, and the TCRdb table lists in-frame clones only, not all of them. The repertoire holds around 140,000 clones, with more than 85% as singletons. Material: blood. All receptors derive from a man aged 30-40 years in good health. Each CDR3 is given with its conserved first and last residue. The D gene is left open where the match is weak. Clone size is given for some rows only: seen once, a few or many times, or a class if the clone is expanded.

TRBD1	TRBV29-1	-	TRBJ1-1	CSVIPGQRTVSTEAFF	TGCAGCGTTATACCGGGACAGAGGACGGTGAGCACTGAAGCTTTCTTT
TRBD2	TRBV5-4	-	TRBJ2-2	CASSLGLAGSLSNTGELFF	TGTGCCAGCAGCTTGGGACTAGCGGGGAGCCTATCGAACACCGGGGAGCTGTTTTTT
-	TRBV7-2	-	TRBJ2-1	CASSLTPGVNEQFF	TGTGCCAGCAGCTTAACTCCGGGGGTCAATGAGCAGTTCTTC
-	TRBV27	-	TRBJ2-7	CASSDILTYEQYF	TGTGCCAGCTCGGATATATTAACCTACGAGCAGTACTTC
TRBD2	TRBV3-1/TRBV3-2	-	TRBJ2-2	CASSQFQRGANTGELFF	TGTGCCAGCAGCCAATTCCAGCGGGGAGCAAACACCGGGGAGCTGTTTTTT
-	TRBV1	-	TRBJ2-7	CTSSQDSTGEPLEQYF	TGCACCAGCAGCCAAGATAGCACTGGGGAGCCCCTCGAGCAGTACTTC
-	TRBV6-5	-	TRBJ1-3	CASSQTGQSGNTIYF	TGTGCCAGCAGCCAAACAGGACAATCTGGAAACACCATATATTTT
-	TRBV30	once	TRBJ1-4	CAWSVPVTEKLFF	TGTGCCTGGAGTGTACCGGTGACGGAAAAACTGTTTTTT
TRBD1	TRBV27	-	TRBJ1-1	CASSSGQGEPEAFF	TGTGCCAGCAGTTCGGGACAGGGTGAACCTGAAGCTTTCTTT
-	TRBV11-2	-	TRBJ2-3	CASSRRSLSTDTQYF	TGTGCCAGCAGCCGAAGGAGCCTCAGCACAGATACGCAGTATTTT
-	TRBV2	-	TRBJ1-2	CASTSGGIGGYTF	TGTGCCAGCACTTCCGGGGGGATCGGAGGCTACACCTTC
-	TRBV28	-	TRBJ1-1	CASSPTGFTEAFF	TGTGCCAGCAGCCCAACAGGGTTCACTGAAGCTTTCTTT
-	TRBV10-2	-	TRBJ1-3	CASSESGVGNTIYF	TGCGCCAGCAGTGAGTCAGGGGTTGGAAACACCATATATTTT
-	TRBV5-8	-	TRBJ1-1	CASSLGGNTEAFF	TGTGCCAGCAGCTTAGGGGGGAACACTGAAGCTTTCTTT
-	TRBV30	-	TRBJ1-5	CAWSSRHKGAQHF	TGTGCCTGGAGTTCCAGACATAAGGGAGCCCAGCATTTT
-	TRBV5-5	-	TRBJ1-1	CASSLEGRTEAFF	TGTGCCAGCAGCTTAGAGGGGAGGACTGAAGCTTTCTTT
-	TRBV2	-	TRBJ2-2	CASSEDGGADGELFF	TGTGCCAGCAGTGAGGATGGGGGGGCGGACGGGGAGCTGTTTTTT
-	TRBV5-1	-	TRBJ2-7	CATIRDPSYEQYF	TGCGCCACCATCAGGGATCCCTCCTACGAGCAGTACTTC
TRBD2	TRBV6-1	-	TRBJ2-7	CASSEAVAGGYEQYF	TGTGCCAGCAGTGAAGCGGTAGCGGGGGGCTACGAGCAGTACTTC
-	TRBV30	-	TRBJ1-1	CAWSVPVTMNTEAFF	TGTGCCTGGAGTGTTCCGGTCACCATGAACACTGAAGCTTTCTTT
-	TRBV19	-	TRBJ1-1	CASSMRLGGNTEAFF	TGTGCCAGTAGTATGCGCCTCGGGGGAAACACTGAAGCTTTCTTT
-	TRBV5-6	-	TRBJ1-5	CASSLFGPNQPQHF	TGTGCCAGCAGCTTGTTCGGGCCCAATCAGCCCCAGCATTTT
-	TRBV28	-	TRBJ2-7	CASSLGGYEQYF	TGTGCCAGCAGTCTTGGGGGCTACGAGCAGTACTTC
-	TRBV5-1	-	TRBJ1-1	CASSPTLQGWNTEAFF	TGCGCCAGCAGCCCGACCCTACAGGGATGGAACACTGAAGCTTTCTTT
TRBD2	TRBV5-1	-	TRBJ2-2	CASSFTSGGNTGELFF	TGCGCCAGCAGCTTCACTAGCGGGGGGAACACCGGGGAGCTGTTTTTT
-	TRBV5-1	-	TRBJ1-1	CASSKMNTEAFF	TGCGCCAGCAGCAAAATGAACACTGAAGCTTTCTTT
TRBD2	TRBV5-1	-	TRBJ2-2	CAGSGAGGTGELFF	TGCGCCGGCAGCGGAGCGGGGGGGACCGGGGAGCTGTTTTTT
-	TRBV3-1/TRBV3-2	few	TRBJ2-7	CASSQGWTGNYEQYF	TGTGCCAGCAGCCAGGGTTGGACGGGCAACTACGAGCAGTACTTC
-	TRBV5-1	-	TRBJ2-7	CASSLVSGDIYEQYF	TGCGCCAGCAGCTTGGTCTCAGGGGACATCTACGAGCAGTACTTC
-	TRBV7-3	once	TRBJ2-7	CASSRTGTGNEQYF	TGTGCCAGCAGTAGAACAGGGACGGGGAACGAGCAGTACTTC
-	TRBV5-8	-	TRBJ2-3	CASSLGQLNTDTQYF	TGTGCCAGCAGCTTGGGACAATTAAACACAGATACGCAGTATTTT
TRBD2	TRBV19	once	TRBJ2-3	CASSLAGGQDTQYF	TGTGCCAGTTCTCTGGCGGGGGGGCAAGATACGCAGTATTTT
TRBD2	TRBV4-2	-	TRBJ2-7	CASSTLAGGPYRDEQYF	TGTGCCAGCAGCACCCTAGCGGGGGGGCCCTATAGAGACGAGCAGTACTTC
TRBD2	TRBV9	-	TRBJ2-1	CASSETSGGLWLDEQFF	TGTGCCAGCAGCGAGACTAGCGGGGGGCTTTGGTTGGATGAGCAGTTCTTC
-	TRBV7-3	few	TRBJ1-6	CASSLVNNSPLHF	TGTGCCAGCAGCTTAGTGAATAATTCACCCCTCCACTTT
-	TRBV15	-	TRBJ1-5	CATSSVVGLSNQPQHF	TGTGCCACCAGCAGCGTAGTAGGGCTTAGCAATCAGCCCCAGCATTTT
-	TRBV28	-	TRBJ1-6	CASSFSREPYSPLHF	TGTGCCAGCAGTTTTAGTAGGGAACCCTATTCACCCCTCCACTTT
TRBD1	TRBV30	-	TRBJ2-7	CAWSTGGPYEQYF	TGTGCCTGGAGTACAGGGGGCCCGTACGAGCAGTACTTC
-	TRBV11-1	-	TRBJ1-4	CASSVGPIKEKLFF	TGTGCCAGCAGCGTGGGGCCCATAAAGGAAAAACTGTTTTTT
TRBD1	TRBV5-1	-	TRBJ1-1	CASSLDRGTNTEAFF	TGCGCCAGCAGCCTGGACAGGGGTACGAACACTGAAGCTTTCTTT
-	TRBV5-6	-	TRBJ1-1	CASSRQKTEAFF	TGTGCCAGCAGCCGCCAGAAGACTGAAGCTTTCTTT
-	TRBV14	-	TRBJ1-1	CASSQETRNTEAFF	TGTGCCAGCAGCCAAGAAACGCGGAACACTGAAGCTTTCTTT
-	TRBV30	few	TRBJ2-7	CAWKGTSYEQYF	TGTGCCTGGAAGGGGACCTCCTACGAGCAGTACTTC
-	TRBV6-5	-	TRBJ1-4	CASIEGANEKLFF	TGTGCCAGCATAGAGGGGGCTAATGAAAAACTGTTTTTT
-	TRBV5-4	once	TRBJ1-4	CASSLGGTATNEKLFF	TGTGCCAGCAGCTTGGGAGGGACCGCAACTAATGAAAAACTGTTTTTT
TRBD1	TRBV9	-	TRBJ1-4	CASSETGRREKLFF	TGTGCCAGCAGCGAGACAGGGCGGAGGGAAAAACTGTTTTTT
TRBD1	TRBV28	-	TRBJ1-2	CASRSTGGFYGYTF	TGTGCCAGCAGATCGACAGGGGGCTTCTATGGCTACACCTTC
-	TRBV27	once	TRBJ2-1	CASSLYGGELFF	TGTGCCAGCAGTTTATACGGCGGGGAGCTGTTCTTC
TRBD1	TRBV25-1	-	TRBJ1-1	CASSHRGDTEAFF	TGTGCCAGCAGTCACAGGGGTGACACTGAAGCTTTCTTT
TRBD1	TRBV7-2	-	TRBJ2-3	CASSLMTGPTDTQYF	TGTGCCAGCAGCTTAATGACAGGGCCTACAGATACGCAGTATTTT
-	TRBV13	-	TRBJ1-2	CASSDPGTNDYGYTF	TGTGCCAGCAGCGACCCCGGGACAAACGACTATGGCTACACCTTC
-	TRBV18	-	TRBJ2-7	CASSPGIEDYEQYF	TGTGCCAGCTCACCAGGAATTGAGGACTACGAGCAGTACTTC
-	TRBV7-9	-	TRBJ1-3	CASSNTDHSGNTIYF	TGTGCCAGCAGCAACACGGACCACTCTGGAAACACCATATATTTT
-	TRBV7-9	-	TRBJ2-7	CASSLLGGEQYF	TGTGCCAGCAGCTTATTGGGGGGCGAGCAGTACTTC
-	TRBV28	-	TRBJ1-5	CASSLPPGPGFQPQHF	TGTGCCAGCAGTTTACCCCCCGGCCCGGGGTTCCAGCCCCAGCATTTT
-	TRBV2	-	TRBJ1-2	CASSEDGANYGYTF	TGTGCCAGCAGTGAAGACGGAGCTAACTATGGCTACACCTTC
-	TRBV6-5	-	TRBJ2-7	CASRQGGGSRYEQYF	TGTGCCAGCAGGCAAGGGGGGGGGAGCCGCTACGAGCAGTACTTC
-	TRBV5-6	-	TRBJ1-1	CASSPGTRRNTEAFF	TGTGCCAGCAGCCCGGGGACCCGGCGAAACACTGAAGCTTTCTTT
-	TRBV30	once	TRBJ1-3	CAWSGGVSGNTIYF	TGTGCCTGGAGTGGAGGGGTGAGCGGAAACACCATATATTTT
-	TRBV19	-	TRBJ1-5	CASSMGGYSNQPQHF	TGTGCCAGTAGTATGGGTGGATATAGCAATCAGCCCCAGCATTTT